Detailed here is one T cell receptor (beta chain). Antigen unknown. CDR1 and CDR2 from the germline V gene are ENHRY and SYGVKD. The CDR3 consists of 13 residues. V shed 6 bases, J shed 5 bases, and the junction held 3 bases outside the gene matches. This sample is drawn from a study of cytomegalovirus exposure and HLA in healthy donors. The PCR had 60 Vbeta and 13 Jbeta primers. Authors' analysis steps: Unique TCR beta chains totaled 80 million to 100 million in a later count, with about 11 million of them shared. Sequenced by immunoSEQ multiplex PCR; TCRdb stores in-frame clones only, minus some. V, J and clone size derive from that table, while D and trimming were established from the DNA sequence. There are some 150,000 clones in the sample; about 74% occur only once, and around 4.1% lies in the top ten. Findings and caveats of the study: Versus the approximately 670-donor mean, an Asian-associated ancestry cluster reportedly showed fewer N-insertions in a later analysis. Analysis performed later showed TCR beta chains linked to HLA being more clonally expanded than equally common others. Most of the TCR beta V segments (in an earlier analysis) were productive either about 90% or about 30% of the time.

The source is a man younger than 35 in good health and CMV-seropositive. The sequencing input was PBMCs. This rearrangement joins TRBV10-3 to TRBJ2-7, with 11 positions matching TRBD1. CDR3 nucleotide sequence: TGTGCCATCAGCGGACAGGGGGCGGACGAGCAGTACTTC. Amino acid sequence: CAISGQGADEQYF.